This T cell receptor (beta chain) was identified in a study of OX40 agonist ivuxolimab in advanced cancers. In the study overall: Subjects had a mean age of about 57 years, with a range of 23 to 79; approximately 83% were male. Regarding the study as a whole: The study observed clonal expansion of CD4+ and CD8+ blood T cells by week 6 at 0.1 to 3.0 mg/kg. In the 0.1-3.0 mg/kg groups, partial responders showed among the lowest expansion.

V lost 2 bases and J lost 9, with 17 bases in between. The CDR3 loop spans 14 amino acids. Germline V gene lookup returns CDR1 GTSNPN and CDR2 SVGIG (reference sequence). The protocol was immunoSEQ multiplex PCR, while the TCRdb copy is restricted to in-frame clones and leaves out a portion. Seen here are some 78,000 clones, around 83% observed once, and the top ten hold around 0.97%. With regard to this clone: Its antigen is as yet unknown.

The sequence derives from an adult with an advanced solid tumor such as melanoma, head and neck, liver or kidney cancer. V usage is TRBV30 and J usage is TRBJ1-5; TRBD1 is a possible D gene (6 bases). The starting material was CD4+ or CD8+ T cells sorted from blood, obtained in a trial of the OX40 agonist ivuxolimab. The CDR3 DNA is TGTGCCTGGAGTTACCCAGGGGCCCAAGGGCCCCAGCATTTT. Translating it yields CAWSYPGAQGPQHF.